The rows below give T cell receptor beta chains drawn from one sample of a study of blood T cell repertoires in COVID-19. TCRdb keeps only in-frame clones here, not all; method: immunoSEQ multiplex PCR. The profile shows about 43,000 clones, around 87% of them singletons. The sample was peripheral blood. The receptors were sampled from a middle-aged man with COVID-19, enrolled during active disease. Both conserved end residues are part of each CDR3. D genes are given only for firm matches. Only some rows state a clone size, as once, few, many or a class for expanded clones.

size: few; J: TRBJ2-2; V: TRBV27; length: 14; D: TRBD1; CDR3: CASTGTGGTGELFF; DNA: TGTGCCAGCACCGGGACAGGGGGTACCGGGGAGCTGTTTTTT
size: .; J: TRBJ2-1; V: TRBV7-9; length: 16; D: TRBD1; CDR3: CASSPLTDRVYNEQFF; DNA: TGTGCCAGCAGCCCCCTCACGGACAGGGTCTACAATGAGCAGTTCTTC
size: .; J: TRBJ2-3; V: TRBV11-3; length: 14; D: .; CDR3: CASSFRTGADTQYF; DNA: TGTGCCAGCAGCTTTAGGACCGGGGCAGATACGCAGTATTTT
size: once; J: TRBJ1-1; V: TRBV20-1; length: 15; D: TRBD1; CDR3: CSASGGDRANTEAFF; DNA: TGCAGTGCAAGTGGGGGGGACAGGGCGAACACTGAAGCTTTCTTT
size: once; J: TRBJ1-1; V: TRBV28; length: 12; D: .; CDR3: CASRGRVTEAFF; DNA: TGTGCCAGCAGGGGGCGTGTCACTGAAGCTTTCTTT
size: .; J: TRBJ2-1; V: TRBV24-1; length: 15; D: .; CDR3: CATSDSRTPYNEQFF; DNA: TGTGCCACCAGTGATTCTAGAACTCCGTACAATGAGCAGTTCTTC
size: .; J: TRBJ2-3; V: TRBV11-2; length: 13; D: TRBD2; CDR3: CASGTSGTDTQYF; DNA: TGTGCCAGCGGGACTAGCGGCACAGATACGCAGTATTTT
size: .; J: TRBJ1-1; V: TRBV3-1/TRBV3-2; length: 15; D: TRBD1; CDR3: CASSPGTGMNTEAFF; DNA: TGTGCCAGCAGCCCCGGGACAGGCATGAACACTGAAGCTTTCTTT
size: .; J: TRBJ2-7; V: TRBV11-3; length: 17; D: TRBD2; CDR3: CASSLVGAGGGSYEQYF; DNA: TGTGCCAGCAGCCTAGTGGGGGCGGGAGGGGGCTCCTACGAGCAGTACTTC
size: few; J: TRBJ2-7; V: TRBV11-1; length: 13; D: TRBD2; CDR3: CASGPAGGIEQYF; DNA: TGTGCCAGCGGCCCGGCGGGAGGGATTGAGCAGTACTTC
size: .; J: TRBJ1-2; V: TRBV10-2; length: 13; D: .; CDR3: CASSDLSGRGYTF; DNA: TGCGCCAGCAGTGACCTCTCCGGGAGAGGCTACACCTTC
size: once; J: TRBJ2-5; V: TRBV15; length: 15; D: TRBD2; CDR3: CATSREGGSQETQYF; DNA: TGTGCCACCAGCAGAGAGGGGGGGAGTCAAGAGACCCAGTACTTC
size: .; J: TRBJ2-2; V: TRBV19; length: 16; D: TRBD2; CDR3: CASRLTSGVNTGELFF; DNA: TGTGCCAGTAGGCTGACTAGCGGGGTGAACACCGGGGAGCTGTTTTTT
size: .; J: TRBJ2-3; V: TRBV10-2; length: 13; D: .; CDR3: CASSDKRTDTQYF; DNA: TGCGCCAGCAGTGACAAGCGCACAGATACGCAGTATTTT
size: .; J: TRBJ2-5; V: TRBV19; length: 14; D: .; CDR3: CASSWGQNRETQYF; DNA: TGTGCCAGTAGTTGGGGCCAAAACAGGGAGACCCAGTACTTC
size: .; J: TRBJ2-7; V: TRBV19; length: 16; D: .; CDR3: CASSIGGGWQNYEQYF; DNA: TGTGCCAGTAGTATAGGAGGCGGGTGGCAGAACTACGAGCAGTACTTC
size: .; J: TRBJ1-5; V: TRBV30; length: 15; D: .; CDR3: CAWSPRGGLNQPQHF; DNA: TGTGCCTGGAGCCCGCGGGGGGGACTCAATCAGCCCCAGCATTTT
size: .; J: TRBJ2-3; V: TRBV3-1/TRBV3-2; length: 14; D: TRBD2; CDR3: CASSRTRAADTQYF; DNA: TGTGCCAGCAGCCGGACTAGAGCTGCAGATACGCAGTATTTT
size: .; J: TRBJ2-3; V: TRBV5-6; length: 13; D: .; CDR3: CASSSGYGDTQYF; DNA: TGTGCCAGCAGCTCAGGATACGGAGATACGCAGTATTTT
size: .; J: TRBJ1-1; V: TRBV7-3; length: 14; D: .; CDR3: CASSEDSLNTEAFF; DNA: TGTGCCAGCAGCGAGGACAGCCTGAACACTGAAGCTTTCTTT
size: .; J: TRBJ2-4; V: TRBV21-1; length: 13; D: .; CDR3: CASIKPDTGWGYF; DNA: TGTGCCAGCATCAAACCAGACACAGGGTGGGGGTACTTC
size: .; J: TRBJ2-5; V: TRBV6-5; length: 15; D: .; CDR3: CASSYEATLQETQYF; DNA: TGTGCCAGCAGTTACGAGGCGACCCTCCAAGAGACCCAGTACTTC
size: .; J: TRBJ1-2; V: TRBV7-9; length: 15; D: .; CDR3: CASSPGTGIRVGYTF; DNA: TGTGCCAGCAGCCCCGGAACCGGGATCCGGGTTGGCTACACCTTC
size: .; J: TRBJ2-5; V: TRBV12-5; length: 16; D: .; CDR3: CASVTNFAGLAETQYF; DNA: TGTGCTAGTGTCACCAATTTCGCGGGGCTGGCTGAGACCCAGTACTTC
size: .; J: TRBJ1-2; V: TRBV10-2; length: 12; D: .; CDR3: CASSERGGGLTF; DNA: TGCGCCAGCAGTGAGCGTGGGGGGGGGCTCACCTTC
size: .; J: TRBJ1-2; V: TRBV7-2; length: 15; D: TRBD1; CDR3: CASSLSAGGTYGYTF; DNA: TGTGCCAGCAGCTTATCGGCAGGGGGCACCTATGGCTACACCTTC
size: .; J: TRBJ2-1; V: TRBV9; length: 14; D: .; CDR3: CASSVQEVVNEQFF; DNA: TGTGCCAGCAGCGTCCAAGAGGTAGTAAATGAGCAGTTCTTC
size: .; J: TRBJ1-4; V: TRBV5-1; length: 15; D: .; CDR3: CASSLLGGSNEKLFF; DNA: TGCGCCAGCAGCCTATTGGGAGGCTCTAATGAAAAACTGTTTTTT
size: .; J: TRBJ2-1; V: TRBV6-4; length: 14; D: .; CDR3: CASSDLGGTNEQFF; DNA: TGTGCCAGCAGTGATCTGGGGGGAACGAATGAGCAGTTCTTC
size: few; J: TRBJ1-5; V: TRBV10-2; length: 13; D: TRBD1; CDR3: CASSETGNQPQHF; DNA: TGCGCCAGCAGCGAGACAGGGAATCAGCCCCAGCATTTT
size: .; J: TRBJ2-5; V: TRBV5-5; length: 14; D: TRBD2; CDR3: CASSWEGRRETQYF; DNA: TGTGCCAGCAGCTGGGAGGGGAGGAGGGAGACCCAGTACTTC
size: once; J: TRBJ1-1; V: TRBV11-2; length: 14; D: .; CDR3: CASSLNPRPTEAFF; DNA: TGTGCCAGCAGCCTTAACCCCAGGCCCACTGAAGCTTTCTTT
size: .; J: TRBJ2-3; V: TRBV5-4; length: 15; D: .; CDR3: CASSLSGGTTDTQYF; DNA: TGTGCCAGCAGCTTGTCTGGCGGGACTACAGATACGCAGTATTTT
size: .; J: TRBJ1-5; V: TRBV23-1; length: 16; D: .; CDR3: CASSQSGLNSNQPQHF; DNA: TGCGCCAGCAGTCAATCTGGACTCAATAGCAATCAGCCCCAGCATTTT
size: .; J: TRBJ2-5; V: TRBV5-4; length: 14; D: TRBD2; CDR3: CASRPGGASETQYF; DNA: TGTGCCAGCAGACCCGGGGGGGCTTCAGAGACCCAGTACTTC
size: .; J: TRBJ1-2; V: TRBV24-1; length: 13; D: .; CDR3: CAIDGGPGYGYTF; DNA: TGTGCCATCGACGGGGGGCCGGGCTATGGCTACACCTTC
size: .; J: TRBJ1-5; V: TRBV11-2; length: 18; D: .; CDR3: CASSTGVGGRPKDQPQHF; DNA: TGTGCCAGCAGCACCGGAGTCGGGGGGCGGCCGAAAGATCAGCCCCAGCATTTT
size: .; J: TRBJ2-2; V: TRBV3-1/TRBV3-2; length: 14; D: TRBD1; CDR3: CASSRVTGYGELFF; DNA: TGTGCCAGCAGCCGCGTGACAGGGTACGGGGAGCTGTTTTTT
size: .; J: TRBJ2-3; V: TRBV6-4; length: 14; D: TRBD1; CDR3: CASSWTGGADTQYF; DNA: TGTGCCAGCAGTTGGACAGGGGGCGCAGATACGCAGTATTTT
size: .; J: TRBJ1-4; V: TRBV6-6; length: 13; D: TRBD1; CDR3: CASSGTAGEKLFF; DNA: TGTGCCAGCAGCGGGACAGCCGGCGAAAAACTGTTTTTT
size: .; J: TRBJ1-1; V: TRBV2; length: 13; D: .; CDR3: CASSAGGNTEAFF; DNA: TGTGCCAGCAGTGCCGGAGGAAACACTGAAGCTTTCTTT
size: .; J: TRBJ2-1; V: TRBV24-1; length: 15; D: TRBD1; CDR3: CATSEPLQGKDEQFF; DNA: TGTGCCACCAGTGAGCCTCTACAGGGGAAGGATGAGCAGTTCTTC
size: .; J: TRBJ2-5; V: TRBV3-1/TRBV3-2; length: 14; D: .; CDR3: CASSQEVREETQYF; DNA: TGTGCCAGCAGCCAAGAAGTAAGGGAGGAGACCCAGTACTTC
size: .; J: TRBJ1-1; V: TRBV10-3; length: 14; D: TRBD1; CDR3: CAIRLDRTNTEAFF; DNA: TGTGCCATCAGATTGGACAGGACGAACACTGAAGCTTTCTTT
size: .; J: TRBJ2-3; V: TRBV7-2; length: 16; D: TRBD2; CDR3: CASSLVPSGYRDTQYF; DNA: TGTGCCAGCAGCTTAGTCCCTAGCGGGTACAGGGATACGCAGTATTTT
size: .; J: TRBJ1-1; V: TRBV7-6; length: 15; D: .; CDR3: CASSPEGHHYTEAFF; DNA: TGTGCCAGCAGCCCAGAGGGACACCACTACACTGAAGCTTTCTTT
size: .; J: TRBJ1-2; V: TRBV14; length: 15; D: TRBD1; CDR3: CASSQSGTGRYGYTF; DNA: TGTGCCAGCAGCCAATCGGGGACAGGGAGATATGGCTACACCTTC
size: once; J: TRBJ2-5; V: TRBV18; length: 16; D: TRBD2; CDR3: CASSSGLAGVKETQYF; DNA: TGTGCCAGCTCTTCGGGACTAGCGGGAGTAAAAGAGACCCAGTACTTC
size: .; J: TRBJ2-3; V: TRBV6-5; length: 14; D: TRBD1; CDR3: CASKPGQGPDTQYF; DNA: TGTGCCAGCAAACCGGGACAGGGCCCAGATACGCAGTATTTT
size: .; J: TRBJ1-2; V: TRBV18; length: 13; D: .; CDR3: CASSPGTPGGYTF; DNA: TGTGCCAGCTCACCCGGGACTCCAGGCGGCTACACCTTC
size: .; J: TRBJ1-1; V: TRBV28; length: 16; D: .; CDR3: CASSLQTPPARTEAFF; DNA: TGTGCCAGCAGTCTTCAGACACCCCCCGCGAGAACTGAAGCTTTCTTT